This T cell receptor beta chain came from a study of identical twins (dated by TCRdb to 2016 to 2017). Background for the entire study: To test whether fetal clonotypes persist, this study deep-sequenced TCR alpha and beta repertoires from monozygotic twins, from unrelated adults of various ages, and from cord blood. To rule out contamination, the twin experiments were replicated at different times with different library preparation protocols.

General study outcomes and caveats: Fewer insertions were carried by abundant cord blood beta clonotypes; a weaker similar trend was observed in young adult naive repertoires, while no such trend was observed in memory repertoires. Because the same donors could not be followed over many years, the conclusions relied on cross-sectional statistical analysis. Zero-insertion analyses could be partly confounded by invariant T cells such as MAIT and iNKT, though diverse VJ usage argued against such confounding for most clonotypes. The excess sharing between twins in beta out-of-frame sequences was weaker because fewer shared sequences reduced the signal-to-noise ratio. Recombination models systematically underestimated out-of-frame TCR alpha sharing in monozygotic twins but agreed with sharing between unrelated individuals. Compared with coincidental sharing between unrelated individuals, out-of-frame TCR alpha sequences shared between twins had an excess of sequences with low generation probability.

All donors were healthy Caucasians. The twin cohort consisted of three pairs of female monozygotic twins, all aged roughly 18 to 30 years. Positive isolation kits from Invitrogen were used to isolate the CD4+ and CD8+ T cell populations. Receptor libraries were prepared by 5' RACE. The run used an Illumina HiSeq 2000. A universal primer binding site was added through template switching, and the final cDNA carried a unique molecular identifier so that TCR cDNA molecules could be counted accurately. First-strand cDNA for TCR alpha and beta chains was synthesized from specific primers in the conserved constant-segment region. To control for contamination, every cDNA library was double barcoded, receiving both a SMART-Mk sample barcode and Illumina barcodes. TruSeq adapter sequences along with Illumina sample barcodes were introduced in two successive PCR steps. TCR alpha and beta cDNA libraries were sequenced on the Illumina HiSeq platform with custom primers. Turning to the authors' computational methods: MiGEC was used to process raw reads and extract unique molecular identifiers, and MiXCR was used to find CDR3 positions. Recombination models were inferred per individual with the repgenHMM and IGoR tools using an EM algorithm. The tcR package in R was used for shared clonotype analysis, with sharing normalized by the product of cloneset sizes. Out-of-frame nonproductive sequences were analyzed to study raw recombination free of thymic and clonal selection effects. TCRdb reworked the public reads: Q25 trimming with fastp, MiXCR clone assembly, productive beta chains retained. Each entry is one CDR3 protein sequence, shown with its most common DNA and genes. These V and J calls originate from TCRdb's pipeline instead of the authors' own analysis. For this sample the table gives just under 550,000 distinct CDR3 sequences, of which nearly 15% were detected only once. Of the sample, roughly 0.43% falls within the top ten clones.

This clonotype was counted at least ten times. Its antigen is unknown. No qualities accompany the bases; no much larger clone lies one base away. The same specimen was also included in a second study, on yellow fever vaccine responses in identical twins. The second study, in turn, reports: The T cell response to vaccination in identical twins was reported by the authors to appear partly convergent and partly personalized. The study precisely tracked vaccine-responding T cell clones in identical twins.

Sequences were obtained from CD4+ T cells sorted from blood. The clonotype originates from a woman between 18 and 30 years old in good health.

Here is the DNA: TGCGCCAGCAGCCAAGATCAAAGGGGCTCCTACAATGAGCAGTTCTTC. It codes for CASSQDQRGSYNEQFF. Recombination linked TRBV4-1 to TRBJ2-1; TRBD1 is a weak D gene call, 5 bases matching. A distance of 9 bases separates the germline ends of V and J, which lose 0 bases and 0 bases respectively. The germline V gene gives CDR1 as MGHRA and CDR2 as YSYEKL. Reading from cysteine to phenylalanine, the CDR3 counts 16 amino acids. The sequence is cut down to CDR3 DNA, 48 bases in frame from base 1.